This TCR beta chain was profiled in a study of CD4 T cell repertoires in COVID-19. On the study more broadly: Relabeled CFSE-low cells, IL-2-expanded for 10 days, met spikes from other coronaviruses. Broader study findings: In SARS-CoV and/or HKU1 spike cultures, between roughly 6 and 27% of SARS-CoV-2 clonotypes reappeared. Suggested intraclonal diversification: top SARS-CoV-2-reactive clonotypes appeared in two or three memory subsets.

Sequencing was done directly on freshly isolated, uncultured memory T cells. Per germline, CDR1 GTSNPN and CDR2 SVGIG (reference sequence). V dropped 1 base and J dropped 6; count of bases not matched to a gene: 3. This CDR3 comprises 13 residues. A remark on this clone: What it binds is unknown.

Libraries were prepared by immunoSEQ multiplex PCR; TCRdb keeps only in-frame clonotypes and omits some of them. The repertoire holds more than 65,000 clones, with 83% as singletons. This clonotype was sampled from a human donor who had COVID-19. J is TRBJ1-5 and V is TRBV30; 7 positions agree with TRBD1. The specimen was CD4+ T cells from peripheral blood, collected after recovery from COVID-19. This CDR3 is CAWSATGAQPQHF. The DNA of the CDR3 is TGTGCCTGGAGTGCTACAGGGGCTCAGCCCCAGCATTTT.